Following are 32 T cell receptor beta chains from one sample sequenced in a study of neurological immune-mediated disorders. TCRdb reprocessed the 5' RACE reads with MiXCR, giving one entry per CDR3 protein. The data hold more than 100,000 distinct CDR3 sequences, with 9.5% to 14% observed a single time. Noted time point: longitudinal time-point 3. The sequencing sample was made of PBMCs. The receptors here all came from a female donor with HTLV-1-associated myelopathy (HAM/TSP).

This clonotype was counted ten times or more. The V gene is TRBV9, the J gene TRBJ2-2; D ambiguous. The ends were cut back, 0 bases at V and 3 bases at J, with 9 bases in the middle. Looked up from germline, CDR1 is SGDLS and CDR2 is YYNGEE. The CDR3 is 15 amino acids. The CDR3 loop is CASSVAASYTGELFF. The CDR3 DNA reads TGTGCCAGCAGCGTAGCGGCCAGTTACACCGGGGAGCTGTTTTTT.

This chain joins TRBV28 and TRBJ2-1; unclear D gene. The germline V gene encodes CDR1 MDHEN and CDR2 SYDVKM. The V and J ends lost 1 base and 5 bases respectively, with 12 bases between them. The CDR3 has 15 amino acids. This chain's CDR3 is CASSLSGGRHNEQFF. The DNA for the CDR3 is TGTGCCAGCAGTTTATCAGGCGGAAGACACAATGAGCAGTTCTTC.

This clonotype showed up many times. The J gene is TRBJ1-2, the V gene TRBV20-1; D gene uncertain. Trimming took 5 bases from V and 0 from J, leaving 13 bases between them. CDR1 is DFQATT and CDR2 is SNEGSKA in the germline V gene (reference sequence). CDR3 length: 14 amino acids. The CDR3 DNA follows: TGCAGTGCTTTTGTCCCCGGATCTAACTATGGCTACACCTTC. Its translation: CSAFVPGSNYGYTF.

V is TRBV5-6 and J is TRBJ2-5; either TRBD1 or TRBD2 may fit D (5 bases each). Per germline, CDR1 SGHDT and CDR2 YYEEEE. With 0 bases removed from V and 1 base from J, the gap between germline ends came to 13 bases. The CDR3 is made up of 16 amino acids. The CDR3 loop reads CASSLDPGSSQETQYF. Here the CDR3 DNA reads TGTGCCAGCAGCTTGGATCCAGGGAGTAGCCAAGAGACCCAGTACTTC.

This clonotype was seen repeatedly, ten times or more. The chain recombines TRBV24-1 with TRBJ2-7; 9 bases align to TRBD1. Germline V lookup: CDR1 KGHDR, CDR2 SFDVKD. Unmatched junction bases numbered 7, after V lost 6 bases and J lost 2 bases. CDR3 length: 15 amino acids. The CDR3 is CATSQTGQGTYEQYF. The DNA for the CDR3 is TGTGCCACCAGTCAAACGGGACAGGGAACCTACGAGCAGTACTTC.

This clonotype appeared many times. The gene calls are TRBV12-3 or TRBV12-4 and TRBJ2-7; D unclear. Trimming pared 5 bases from V and 2 bases from J, leaving 10 bases between. This CDR3 is built from 13 residues. The chain's CDR3 is CASSPGRTYEQYF. The CDR3, as DNA: TGTGCCAGCAGTCCCGGACGGACCTACGAGCAGTACTTC.

At least ten counts were recorded for this clonotype. This rearrangement joins TRBV20-1 to TRBJ1-4, with no clear D. Germline V CDR1 and CDR2: DFQATT, SNEGSKA (reference sequence). The CDR3 extends over 13 amino acids. V lost 5 bases, J lost 8 bases, and 15 bases lay in between. The CDR3 DNA sequence: TGCAGTGCTTCCCAGGCCGCCAGCGAAAAACTGTTTTTT. It specifies CSASQAASEKLFF.

This clonotype showed up many times. V is TRBV5-6 and J is TRBJ1-1; tentative D call: TRBD1 (5 bases). This CDR3 has 12 residues. The ends were cut back, 4 bases at V and 1 base at J, with 5 bases in the middle. Germline V gene lookup returns CDR1 SGHDT and CDR2 YYEEEE. The CDR3 loop is CASSTGNTEAFF. Here the CDR3 DNA reads TGTGCCAGCAGCACAGGGAACACTGAAGCTTTCTTT. Filled out from reference TRBV5-6 and TRBJ1-1, the complete variable domain reads DAGVTQSPTHLIKTRGQQVTLRCSPKSGHDTVSWYQQALGQGPQFIFQYYEEEERQRGNFPDRFSGHQFPNYSSELNVNALLLGDSALYLCASSTGNTEAFFGQGTRLTVV.

This clonotype came up many times. V is TRBV5-1 and J is TRBJ2-5; no firm D call. This CDR3 spans 12 amino acids. Germline assignment: CDR1 SGHRS and CDR2 YFSETQ. Trimming removed 3 bases from V and 4 bases from J, with 7 bases in between. Here the CDR3 DNA reads TGCGCCAGCAGCTCCCCCCCAGAGACCCAGTACTTC. Amino acids: CASSSPPETQYF.

The J gene is TRBJ2-3, the V gene TRBV5-1; 7 positions match TRBD2. This CDR3 comprises 14 residues. With V trimmed by 4 bases and J by 2 bases, 4 bases remained unmatched. Germline-derived CDR1 and CDR2 are SGHRS and YFSETQ. The chain's CDR3 is CASSPRDYTDTQYF. DNA of the CDR3: TGCGCCAGCAGCCCTCGGGACTACACAGATACGCAGTATTTT.

This clonotype has only a few counts. This sequence joins TRBV6-1 and TRBJ2-2; unclear D gene. Looked up from germline, CDR1 is MNHNS and CDR2 is SASEGT. V lost 4 bases, J lost 6 bases, and 15 bases lay in between. The CDR3 length is 15 residues. This chain's CDR3 is CASSVRQQGSGELFF. DNA of the CDR3: TGTGCCAGCAGTGTTCGGCAGCAAGGGTCCGGGGAGCTGTTTTTT.

At least ten counts were recorded for this clonotype. The chain is built from TRBV5-1 and TRBJ2-3; D may be TRBD2 (7 bases). The V end was cut by 4 bases, the J end by 6 bases, with 18 bases between. Germline V CDR1 and CDR2: SGHRS, YFSETQ. This CDR3 has 15 residues. CDR3 nucleotide sequence: TGCGCCAGCAGCCCCGCGGCGGGGGCTAGCGATACGCAGTATTTT. Translated, it gives CASSPAAGASDTQYF.

In this sample, this clonotype turned up many times. V is TRBV9 and J is TRBJ2-1, with TRBD1 matching over 7 bases. The V segment lost 2 bases and the J segment 1 base; nucleotides outside the gene matches: 6. Germline V lookup: CDR1 SGDLS, CDR2 YYNGEE. The CDR3 is 16 residues long. The CDR3 DNA sequence: TGTGCCAGCAGCGTCTACTCGGGACAGTCCTACAATGAGCAGTTCTTC. This encodes CASSVYSGQSYNEQFF.

This clonotype showed up many times. The chain uses TRBV3-1 and TRBJ1-2; 7 nucleotides align to TRBD1. This CDR3 has 15 residues. Germline CDR1 reads LGHDT; CDR2 reads YNNKEL (reference sequence). J gave up 8 bases and V 0 bases, and 9 bases lay outside the gene matches. CDR3 nucleotide sequence: TGTGCCAGCAGCCAAGATCCCGACAGGGCTAGAGGCTACACCTTC. Amino acid sequence: CASSQDPDRARGYTF.

V usage is TRBV5-1 and J usage is TRBJ2-7; 9 nucleotides match TRBD1. The CDR3 is made up of 16 amino acids. J lost 3 bases, V lost 0 bases, and 7 bases had no gene match. The germline V gene has CDR1 SGHRS and CDR2 YFSETQ. The CDR3 spells CASSLGLGQGNYEQYF. The CDR3, as DNA: TGCGCCAGCAGCTTGGGATTGGGACAGGGCAACTACGAGCAGTACTTC.

As to this clonotype: A much larger clone lies a single base off, so this may be a read error. V gene TRBV7-8 combines with J gene TRBJ2-1; D is uncertain. This CDR3 comprises 14 residues. CDR1 SGHVS and CDR2 FQNEAQ come from the germline V gene. The CDR3 region has the DNA TGTGCCAGCAGCTTAGTTCGCTCCTACAATGAGCAGTGCTTC. Its protein is CASSLVRSYNEQCF.

This clonotype was seen many times. The V call is TRBV6-6, the J call TRBJ2-7, with 9 bases aligning to TRBD1. After removal of 6 bases from V and 10 bases from J, the junction contained 4 bases not matched to a gene. CDR1 and CDR2 (germline): MNHNY, SVGAGI (reference sequence). This CDR3 has 11 amino acids. CDR3 DNA: TGTGCCAGCAGGGACAGGGGAAAACAGTACTTC. Its translation is CASRDRGKQYF.

V gene TRBV28 combines with J gene TRBJ2-5; 11 bases line up with TRBD1. CDR3 size: 14 residues. Germline values: CDR1 MDHEN, CDR2 SYDVKM. V lost 3 bases to trimming and J lost 5 bases; unmatched junction nucleotides: 2. The CDR3 coding sequence is TGTGCCAGCAGTTTTTGGGACAGGGGGGAGACCCAGTACTTC. It encodes CASSFWDRGETQYF.

Only a few counts were recorded for this clonotype. The chain recombines TRBV7-2 with TRBJ2-7, with TRBD1 matching over 10 bases. The CDR3 has 14 amino acids. After removal of 7 bases from V and 5 bases from J, the junction contained 8 bases not matched to a gene. Per germline, CDR1 SGHTA and CDR2 FQGNSA. In DNA, the CDR3 is TGTGCCAGCACCTTGACAGGGGGCGCGGACGAGCAGTACTTC. It specifies CASTLTGGADEQYF.

This clonotype was found many times. This rearrangement joins TRBV5-1 to TRBJ2-1; TRBD2 aligns across 14 bases. CDR1 is SGHRS, CDR2 YFSETQ, per germline. This CDR3 has 16 residues. The V gene end was trimmed by 2 bases and the J gene end by 6 bases; junction bases not matched to a gene: 4. Here the CDR3 DNA reads TGCGCCAGCAGCTTAGGGACTAGCGGGGGACCCAATGAGCAGTTCTTC. As protein: CASSLGTSGGPNEQFF. Full variable domain (outside the CDR3, taken from reference TRBV5-1 and TRBJ2-1): KAGVTQTPRYLIKTRGQQVTLSCSPISGHRSVSWYQQTPGQGLQFLFEYFSETQRNKGNFPGRFSGRQFSNSRSEMNVSTLELGDSALYLCASSLGTSGGPNEQFFGPGTRLTVL.

As to this clonotype: The junction differs from germline at one of its ends, possibly a read error. The V call is TRBV7-9, the J call TRBJ1-5; D is uncertain. The germline V gene encodes CDR1 SEHNR and CDR2 FQNEAQ (reference sequence). The CDR3 has 14 residues. CDR3 amino acids: CSSSSSLGNQPQRF. The CDR3 DNA sequence: TGTTCCAGCAGCTCCTCGCTAGGAAATCAGCCCCAGCGTTTT.

Ten or more counts support this clonotype. The chain couples TRBV12-3 or TRBV12-4 to TRBJ2-3; 12 bases map to TRBD2. The CDR3 runs 16 residues. V gave up 5 bases and J gave up 3 bases; unmatched junction bases: 6. The CDR3 region has the DNA TGTGCCAGCAGTCTCCTAGCGGGGGGGGCGACAGATACGCAGTATTTT. Its protein is CASSLLAGGATDTQYF.

This clonotype has ten or more counts. The chain links TRBV6-2 or TRBV6-3 to TRBJ1-5, with 9 bases that match TRBD1. Germline V gene lookup returns CDR1 MNHEY and CDR2 SVGEGT. The CDR3 length is 16 residues. With 5 bases clipped from V and 4 bases from J, the junction kept 9 bases outside the gene matches. The CDR3 nucleotides are TGTGCCAGCAGTCGAACCGGGACAGGGTTAAATCAGCCCCAGCATTTT. Translating gives CASSRTGTGLNQPQHF.

The sample holds many counts of this clonotype. The gene calls are TRBV6-1 and TRBJ2-1, with 7 bases fitting TRBD1. The CDR3 is made up of 15 amino acids. Germline V gene sequence: CDR1 MNHNS, CDR2 SASEGT. The J segment lost 0 bases and the V segment lost 4 bases, leaving 3 bases of the junction unmatched. This chain's CDR3 is CASSVGQSSYNEQFF. CDR3 DNA sequence: TGTGCCAGCAGTGTGGGACAGAGCTCCTACAATGAGCAGTTCTTC.

This clonotype was counted only a few times. The chain employs TRBV27 and TRBJ2-7, with D possibly being TRBD1 (6 bases). From germline, CDR1 is MNHEY and CDR2 SMNVEV (reference sequence). The CDR3 sequence is 14 residues long. The germline V and J ends were trimmed by 6 bases and 0 bases, with 12 bases remaining between them. CDR3 protein: CASRGGRTSYEQYF. The CDR3 DNA is TGTGCCAGCAGAGGGGGACGGACCTCCTACGAGCAGTACTTC.

This clonotype came up a few times. The chain employs TRBV5-1 and TRBJ2-3, with no clear D. V was clipped by 0 bases and J by 4 bases, with 9 bases between them. The length of the CDR3 is 14 residues. The germline V gene encodes CDR1 SGHRS and CDR2 YFSETQ. The chain's CDR3 is CASSLGGMADTQYF. CDR3 DNA sequence: TGCGCCAGCAGCTTGGGGGGTATGGCAGATACGCAGTATTTT.

This clonotype has at least ten counts. The chain has TRBV7-7 and TRBJ1-5, with a possible D match to TRBD1 (5 bases). The V and J ends lost 3 bases and 5 bases respectively, with 8 bases between them. CDR1 is SSHAT and CDR2 is FNYEAQ in the germline V gene (reference sequence). The CDR3 is 13 amino acids. CDR3 loop: CASSLGTDQPQHF. For the CDR3, the DNA is TGTGCCAGCAGCTTGGGGACCGATCAGCCCCAGCATTTT. The full variable domain, rest sourced from reference TRBV7-7 and TRBJ1-5, is GAGVSQSPRYKVTKRGQDVTLRCDPISSHATLYWYQQALGQGPEFLTYFNYEAQPDKSGLPSDRFSAERPEGSISTLTIQRTEQRDSAMYRCASSLGTDQPQHFGDGTRLSIL.

This clonotype was counted a few times. The rearrangement links TRBV6-1 to TRBJ1-2; possibly TRBD1 for D (5 bases). Germline CDR1 is MNHNS and CDR2 is SASEGT. The ends were cut back, 6 bases at V and 1 base at J, with 12 bases in the middle. This CDR3 has 14 amino acids. This chain's CDR3 is CASSQDTFNYGYTF. CDR3 coding DNA: TGTGCCAGCAGCCAGGACACTTTTAACTATGGCTACACCTTC.

This clonotype was detected a few times. The chain uses TRBV2 and TRBJ2-3; TRBD1 might be the D (5 bases). The CDR3 covers 15 residues. V was cut by 3 bases and J by 2 bases, with 12 bases left in between. Per germline, CDR1 SNHLY and CDR2 FYNNEI. The CDR3 loop is CASSEQGGDTDTQYF. For the CDR3, the DNA is TGTGCCAGCAGTGAGCAGGGTGGAGACACAGATACGCAGTATTTT.

This clonotype was observed a single time. The junction does not match germline at one end; this may be a read error. The genes are TRBV2 and TRBJ2-6; either TRBD1 or TRBD2 may supply D (5 bases each). The CDR3 is made up of 16 amino acids. Germline V gene data show CDR1 as SNHLY and CDR2 as FYNNEI. CDR3 DNA: TGTGCCAGCAGTGAAACGGGGCTCTCTAGGGCCAACGTCCTGACTTTC. As protein: CASSETGLSRANVLTF.

This clonotype was counted at least ten times. The rearrangement joins TRBV9 to TRBJ2-1, with 9 nucleotides matching TRBD1. Germline V lookup: CDR1 SGDLS, CDR2 YYNGEE. Germline trimming cut 3 bases from V and 9 bases from J; bases unmatched to any gene: 10. This CDR3 comprises 15 residues. CDR3 sequence: CASSAGGTGRGEQFF. The CDR3 nucleotides read TGTGCCAGCAGCGCCGGGGGGACAGGGCGGGGTGAGCAGTTCTTC.

This clonotype was counted many times. The chain couples TRBV5-1 to TRBJ2-1; maybe TRBD2 (7 bases). Trimming cost V 0 bases and J 2 bases, with 12 bases left between them. Germline assignment: CDR1 SGHRS and CDR2 YFSETQ. The CDR3 sequence is 16 residues long. CDR3 loop: CASSLVEGGPYNEQFF. Written as DNA, the CDR3 is TGCGCCAGCAGCTTGGTCGAGGGGGGGCCCTACAATGAGCAGTTCTTC.